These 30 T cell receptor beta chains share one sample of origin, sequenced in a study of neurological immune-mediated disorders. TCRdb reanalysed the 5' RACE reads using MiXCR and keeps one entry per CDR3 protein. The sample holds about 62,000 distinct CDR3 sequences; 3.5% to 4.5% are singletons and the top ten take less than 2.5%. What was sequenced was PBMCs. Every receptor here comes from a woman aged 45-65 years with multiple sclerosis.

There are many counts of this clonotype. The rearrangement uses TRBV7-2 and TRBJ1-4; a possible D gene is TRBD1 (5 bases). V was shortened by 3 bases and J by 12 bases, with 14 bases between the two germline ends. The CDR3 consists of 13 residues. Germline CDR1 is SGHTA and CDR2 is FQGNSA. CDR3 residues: CASSFYGAGQLFF. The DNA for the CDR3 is TGTGCCAGCAGCTTTTACGGGGCCGGGCAACTGTTTTTT.

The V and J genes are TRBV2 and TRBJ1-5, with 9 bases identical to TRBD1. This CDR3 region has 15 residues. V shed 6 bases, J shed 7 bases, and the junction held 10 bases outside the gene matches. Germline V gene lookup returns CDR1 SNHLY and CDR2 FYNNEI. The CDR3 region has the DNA TGTGCCAGCAGCGAGGGGACAGGGAAGGTCCAGCCCCAGCATTTT. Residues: CASSEGTGKVQPQHF. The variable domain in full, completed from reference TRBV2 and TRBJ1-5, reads EPEVTQTPSHQVTQMGQEVILRCVPISNHLYFYWYRQILGQKVEFLVSFYNNEISEKSEIFDDQFSVERPDGSNFTLKIRSTKLEDSAMYFCASSEGTGKVQPQHFGDGTRLSIL.

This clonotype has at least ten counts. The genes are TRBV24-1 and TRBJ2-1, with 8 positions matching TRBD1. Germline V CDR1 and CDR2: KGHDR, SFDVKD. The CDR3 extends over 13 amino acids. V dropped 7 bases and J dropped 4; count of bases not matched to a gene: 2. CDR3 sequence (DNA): TGTGCCACCAGCCGGGACAGGTACAATGAGCAGTTCTTC. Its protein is CATSRDRYNEQFF.

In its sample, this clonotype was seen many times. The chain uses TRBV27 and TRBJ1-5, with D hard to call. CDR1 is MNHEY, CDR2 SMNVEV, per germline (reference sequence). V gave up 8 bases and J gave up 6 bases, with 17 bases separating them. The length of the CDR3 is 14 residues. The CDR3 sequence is CASDQTEACQPQHF. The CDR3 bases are TGTGCCAGCGATCAGACGGAGGCTTGTCAGCCCCAGCATTTT.

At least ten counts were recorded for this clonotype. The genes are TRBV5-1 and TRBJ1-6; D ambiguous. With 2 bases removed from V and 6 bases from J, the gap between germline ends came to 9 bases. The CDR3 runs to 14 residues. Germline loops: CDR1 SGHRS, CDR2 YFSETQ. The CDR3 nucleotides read TGCGCCAGCAGCTTCCGGGTACCTAATTCACCCCTCCACTTT. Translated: CASSFRVPNSPLHF.

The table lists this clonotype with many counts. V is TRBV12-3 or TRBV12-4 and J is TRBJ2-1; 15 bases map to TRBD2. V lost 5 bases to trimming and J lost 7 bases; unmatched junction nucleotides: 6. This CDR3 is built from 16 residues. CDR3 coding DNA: TGTGCCAGCAGTCAAGGACTAGCGGGAGGGGTAAATGAGCAGTTCTTC. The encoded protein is CASSQGLAGGVNEQFF.

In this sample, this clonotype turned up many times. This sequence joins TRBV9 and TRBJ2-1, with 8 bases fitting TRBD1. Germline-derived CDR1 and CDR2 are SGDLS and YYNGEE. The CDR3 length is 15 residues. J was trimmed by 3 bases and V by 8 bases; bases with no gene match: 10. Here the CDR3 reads CASSSGTGFYNEQFF. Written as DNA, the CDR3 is TGTGCCAGTTCCTCCGGGACAGGTTTCTACAATGAGCAGTTCTTC.

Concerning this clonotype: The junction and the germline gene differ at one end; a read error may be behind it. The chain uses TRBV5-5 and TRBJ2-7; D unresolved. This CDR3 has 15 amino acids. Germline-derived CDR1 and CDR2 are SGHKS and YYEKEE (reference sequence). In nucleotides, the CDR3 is TGTGCAAGCAGCTTCGACGGAAGATTGAATTACGAGCGGTACTTC. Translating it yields CASSFDGRLNYERYF.

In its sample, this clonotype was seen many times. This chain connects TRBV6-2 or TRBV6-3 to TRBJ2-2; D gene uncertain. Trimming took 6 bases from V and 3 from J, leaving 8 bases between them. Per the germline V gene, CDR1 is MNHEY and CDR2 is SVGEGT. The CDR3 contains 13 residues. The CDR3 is CASSPYYTGELFF. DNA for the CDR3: TGTGCCAGCAGCCCTTACTACACCGGGGAGCTGTTTTTT.

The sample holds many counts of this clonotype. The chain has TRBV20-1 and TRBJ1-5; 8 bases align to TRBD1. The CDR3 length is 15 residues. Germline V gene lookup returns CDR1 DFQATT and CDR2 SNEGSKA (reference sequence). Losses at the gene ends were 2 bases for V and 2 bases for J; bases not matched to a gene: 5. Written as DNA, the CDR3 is TGCAGTGCTAGACGGACAGGGTTCGGCAATCAGCCCCAGCATTTT. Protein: CSARRTGFGNQPQHF.

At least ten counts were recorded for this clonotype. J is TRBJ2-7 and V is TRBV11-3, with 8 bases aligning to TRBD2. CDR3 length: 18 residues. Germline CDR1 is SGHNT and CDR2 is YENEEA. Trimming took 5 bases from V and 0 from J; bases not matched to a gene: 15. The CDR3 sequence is CASSPGVAGMINSYEQYF. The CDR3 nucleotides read TGTGCCAGCAGCCCTGGTGTAGCGGGGATGATAAACTCCTACGAGCAGTACTTC.

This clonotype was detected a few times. CDR3 sequence: CASSNLRDRVWQQETQYF. The DNA of the CDR3 is TGTGCCAGCAGCAACCTCCGGGACAGGGTATGGCAACAAGAGACCCAGTACTTC. The chain links TRBV7-9 to TRBJ2-5; 9 bases fit TRBD1. The CDR3 contains 18 residues. V gave up 5 bases and J gave up 2 bases; unmatched junction bases: 15. The V gene's germline CDR1 is SEHNR and CDR2 FQNEAQ (reference sequence).

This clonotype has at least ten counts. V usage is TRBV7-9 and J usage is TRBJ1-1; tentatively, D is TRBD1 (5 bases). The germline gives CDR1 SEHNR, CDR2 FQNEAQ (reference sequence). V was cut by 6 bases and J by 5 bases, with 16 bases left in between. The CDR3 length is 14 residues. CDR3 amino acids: CASRGLRAGTEAFF. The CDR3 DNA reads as TGTGCCAGCAGGGGACTCCGTGCGGGGACTGAAGCTTTCTTT. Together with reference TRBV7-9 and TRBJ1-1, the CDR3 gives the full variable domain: DTGVSQNPRHKITKRGQNVTFRCDPISEHNRLYWYRQTLGQGPEFLTYFQNEAQLEKSRLLSDRFSAERPKGSFSTLEIQRTEQGDSAMYLCASRGLRAGTEAFFGQGTRLTVV.

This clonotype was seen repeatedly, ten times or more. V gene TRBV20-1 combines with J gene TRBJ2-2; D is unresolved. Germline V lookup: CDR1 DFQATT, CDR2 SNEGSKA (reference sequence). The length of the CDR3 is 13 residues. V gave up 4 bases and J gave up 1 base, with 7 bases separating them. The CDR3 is CSAIRVNTGELFF. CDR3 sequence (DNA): TGCAGTGCTATTCGGGTGAACACCGGGGAGCTGTTTTTT.

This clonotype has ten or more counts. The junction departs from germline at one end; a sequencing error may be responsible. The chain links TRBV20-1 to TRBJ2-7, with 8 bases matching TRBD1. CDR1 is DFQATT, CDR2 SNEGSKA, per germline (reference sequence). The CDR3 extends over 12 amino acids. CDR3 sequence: CSAREPRTGINF. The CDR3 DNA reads TGCAGTGCTAGAGAACCAAGGACAGGGATAAACTTC.

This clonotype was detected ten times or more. The CDR3 sequence: CASSQDPGGVREGYTF. The CDR3, as DNA: TGCGCCAGCAGCCAAGATCCGGGAGGGGTTCGCGAGGGCTACACCTTC. The genes are TRBV4-3 and TRBJ1-2; a weak D match, TRBD1 (5 bases). Germline V gene sequence: CDR1 LGHNA, CDR2 YSLEER. The CDR3 has 16 residues. V gave up 0 bases and J gave up 8 bases, with 19 bases separating them.

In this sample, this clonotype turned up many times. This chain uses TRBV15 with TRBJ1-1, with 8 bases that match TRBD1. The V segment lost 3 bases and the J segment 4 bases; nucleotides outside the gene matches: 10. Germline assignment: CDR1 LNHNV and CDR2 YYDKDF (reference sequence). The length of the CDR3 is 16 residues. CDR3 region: CATSSGQGSGSTEAFF. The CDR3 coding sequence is TGTGCCACCAGCAGCGGACAGGGAAGCGGTAGCACTGAAGCTTTCTTT.

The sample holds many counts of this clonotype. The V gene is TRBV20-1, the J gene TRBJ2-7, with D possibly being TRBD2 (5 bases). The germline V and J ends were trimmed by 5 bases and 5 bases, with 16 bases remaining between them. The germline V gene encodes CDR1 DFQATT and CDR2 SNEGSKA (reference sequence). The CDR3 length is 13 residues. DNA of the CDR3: TGCAGTGCTTGGGCTAGCTTGTTCGACGAGCAGTACTTC. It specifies CSAWASLFDEQYF.

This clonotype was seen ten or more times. The CDR3 sequence: CSATGQGAQETQYF. CDR3 DNA sequence: TGCAGTGCTACGGGACAGGGGGCCCAAGAGACCCAGTACTTC. The chain links TRBV20-1 to TRBJ2-5; TRBD1 aligns across 12 bases. Germline CDR1 and CDR2: DFQATT and SNEGSKA (reference sequence). J was trimmed by 1 base and V by 4 bases; bases with no gene match: 1. The CDR3 contains 14 residues.

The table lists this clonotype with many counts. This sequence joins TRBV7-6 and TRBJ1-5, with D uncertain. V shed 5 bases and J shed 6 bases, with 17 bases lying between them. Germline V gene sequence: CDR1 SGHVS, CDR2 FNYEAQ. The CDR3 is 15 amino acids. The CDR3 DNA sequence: TGTGCCAGCAGCCCTCTCGGGCCTATTAGTCAGCCCCAGCATTTT. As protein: CASSPLGPISQPQHF.

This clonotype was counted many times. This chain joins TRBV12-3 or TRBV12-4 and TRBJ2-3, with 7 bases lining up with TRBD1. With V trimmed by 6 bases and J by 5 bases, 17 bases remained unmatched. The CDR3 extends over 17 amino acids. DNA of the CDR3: TGTGCCAGCAGCTTTAACCTCTTTGACAGGGCAAGAGATACGCAGTATTTT. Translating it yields CASSFNLFDRARDTQYF.

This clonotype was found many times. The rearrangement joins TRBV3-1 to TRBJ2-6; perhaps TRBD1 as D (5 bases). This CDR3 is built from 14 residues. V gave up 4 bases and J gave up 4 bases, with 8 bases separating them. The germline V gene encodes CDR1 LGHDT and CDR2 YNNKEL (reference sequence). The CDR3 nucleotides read TGTGCCAGCAGCCCAGGGTCCGGGGCCAACGTCCTGACTTTC. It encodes CASSPGSGANVLTF.

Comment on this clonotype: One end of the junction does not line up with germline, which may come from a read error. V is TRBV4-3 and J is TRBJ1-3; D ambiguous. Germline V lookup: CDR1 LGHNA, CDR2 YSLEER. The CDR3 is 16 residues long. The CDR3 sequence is CASSQAPPVSGKTIYF. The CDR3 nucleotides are TGCGCCAGCAGCCAAGCCCCTCCAGTCTCTGGAAAAACCATATATTTT.

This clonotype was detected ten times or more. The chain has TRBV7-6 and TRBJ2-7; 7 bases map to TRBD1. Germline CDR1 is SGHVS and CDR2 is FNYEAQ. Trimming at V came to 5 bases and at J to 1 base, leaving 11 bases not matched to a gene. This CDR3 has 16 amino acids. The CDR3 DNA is TGTGCCAGCAGCACCATGTCCGGGACAGCTTCCTACGAGCAGTACTTC. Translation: CASSTMSGTASYEQYF.

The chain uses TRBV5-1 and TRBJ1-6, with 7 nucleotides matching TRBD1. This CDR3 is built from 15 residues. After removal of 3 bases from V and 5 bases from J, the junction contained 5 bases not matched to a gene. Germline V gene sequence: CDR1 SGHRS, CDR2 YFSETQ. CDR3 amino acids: CASSSRTGDNSPLHF. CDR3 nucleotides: TGCGCCAGCAGCTCGCGGACAGGAGATAATTCACCCCTCCACTTT.

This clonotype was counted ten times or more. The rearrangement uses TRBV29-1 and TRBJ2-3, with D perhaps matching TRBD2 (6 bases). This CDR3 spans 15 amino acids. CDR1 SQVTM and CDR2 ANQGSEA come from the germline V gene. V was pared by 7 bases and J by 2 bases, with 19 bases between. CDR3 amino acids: CSALAGSAATDTQYF. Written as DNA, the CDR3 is TGCAGCGCCCTGGCCGGGAGCGCCGCCACAGATACGCAGTATTTT.

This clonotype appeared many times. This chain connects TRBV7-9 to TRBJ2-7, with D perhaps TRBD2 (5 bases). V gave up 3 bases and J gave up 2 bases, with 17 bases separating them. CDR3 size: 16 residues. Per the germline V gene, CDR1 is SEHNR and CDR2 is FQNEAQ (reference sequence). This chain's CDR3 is CASSLDGLTYAYEQYF. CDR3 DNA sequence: TGTGCCAGCAGCTTGGACGGACTGACCTACGCCTACGAGCAGTACTTC.

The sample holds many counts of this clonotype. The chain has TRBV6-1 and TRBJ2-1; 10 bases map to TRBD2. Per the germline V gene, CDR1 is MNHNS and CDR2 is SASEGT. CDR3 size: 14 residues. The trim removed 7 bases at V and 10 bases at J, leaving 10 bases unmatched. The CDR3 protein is CASNPPSGRDEQFF. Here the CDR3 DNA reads TGTGCCAGCAATCCGCCTAGCGGGAGAGACGAGCAGTTCTTC.

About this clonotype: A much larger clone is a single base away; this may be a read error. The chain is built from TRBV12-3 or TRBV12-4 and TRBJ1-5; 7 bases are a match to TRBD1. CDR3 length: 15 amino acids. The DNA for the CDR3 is TGTGCCAGCAGTTTGCGCAGGGGGGACAATCAGCCCCAGAATTTT. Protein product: CASSLRRGDNQPQNF.

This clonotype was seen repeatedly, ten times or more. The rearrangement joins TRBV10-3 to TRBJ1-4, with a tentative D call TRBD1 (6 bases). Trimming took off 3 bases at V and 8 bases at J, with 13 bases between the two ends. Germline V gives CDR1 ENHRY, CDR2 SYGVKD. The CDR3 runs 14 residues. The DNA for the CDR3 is TGTGCCATCAGTGATACAGGGAGTTTGGAAAAACTGTTTTTT. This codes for CAISDTGSLEKLFF.